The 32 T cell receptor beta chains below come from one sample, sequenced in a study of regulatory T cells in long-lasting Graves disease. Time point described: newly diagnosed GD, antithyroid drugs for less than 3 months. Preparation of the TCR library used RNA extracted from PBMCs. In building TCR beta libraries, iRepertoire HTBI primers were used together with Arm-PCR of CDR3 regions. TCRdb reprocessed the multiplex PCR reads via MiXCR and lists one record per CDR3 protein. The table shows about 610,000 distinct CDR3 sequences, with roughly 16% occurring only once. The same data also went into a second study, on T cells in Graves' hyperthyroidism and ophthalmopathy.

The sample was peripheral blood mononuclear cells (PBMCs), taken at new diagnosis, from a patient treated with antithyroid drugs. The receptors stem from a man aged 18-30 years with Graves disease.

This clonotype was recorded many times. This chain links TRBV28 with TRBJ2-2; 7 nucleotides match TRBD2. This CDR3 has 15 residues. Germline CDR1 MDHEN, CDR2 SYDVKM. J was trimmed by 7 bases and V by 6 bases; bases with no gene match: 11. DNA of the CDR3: TGTGCCAGCAGCCCAGCACGGGAGGACGTCGGGGAGCTGTTTTTT. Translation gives CASSPAREDVGELFF.

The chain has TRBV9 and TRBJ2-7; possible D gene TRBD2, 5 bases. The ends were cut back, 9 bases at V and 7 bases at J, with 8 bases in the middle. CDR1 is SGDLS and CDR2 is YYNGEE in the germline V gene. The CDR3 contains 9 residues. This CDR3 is CATPGEQYF. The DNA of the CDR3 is TGTGCCACTCCGGGGGAGCAGTACTTC.

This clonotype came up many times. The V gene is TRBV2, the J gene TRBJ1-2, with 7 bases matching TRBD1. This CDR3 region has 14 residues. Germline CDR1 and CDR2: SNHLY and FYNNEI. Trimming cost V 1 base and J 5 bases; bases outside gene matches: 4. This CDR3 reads CASSEGGTAYGYTF. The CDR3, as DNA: TGTGCCAGCAGTGAAGGGGGGACAGCATATGGCTACACCTTC.

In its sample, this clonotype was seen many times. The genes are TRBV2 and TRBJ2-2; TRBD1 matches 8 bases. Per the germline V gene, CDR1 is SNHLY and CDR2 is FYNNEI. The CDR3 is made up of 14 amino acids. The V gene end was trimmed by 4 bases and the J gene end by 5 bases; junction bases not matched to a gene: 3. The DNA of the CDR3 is TGTGCCAGCAGTGGACAGGGGCGGACCGGGGAGCTGTTTTTT. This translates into CASSGQGRTGELFF.

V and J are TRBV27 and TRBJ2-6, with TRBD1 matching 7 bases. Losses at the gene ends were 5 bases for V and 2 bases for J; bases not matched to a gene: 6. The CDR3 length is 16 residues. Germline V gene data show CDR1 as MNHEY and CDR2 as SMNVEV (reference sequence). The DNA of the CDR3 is TGTGCCAGCAGTCCTAAGGACAGGACTGGGGCCAACGTCCTGACTTTC. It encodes CASSPKDRTGANVLTF.

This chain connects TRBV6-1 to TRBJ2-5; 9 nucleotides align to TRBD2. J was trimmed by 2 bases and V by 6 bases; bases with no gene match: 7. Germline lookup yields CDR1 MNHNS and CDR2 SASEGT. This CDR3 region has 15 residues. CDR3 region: CASSNLAGPQETQYF. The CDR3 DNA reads TGTGCCAGCAGCAACCTAGCGGGACCACAAGAGACCCAGTACTTC.

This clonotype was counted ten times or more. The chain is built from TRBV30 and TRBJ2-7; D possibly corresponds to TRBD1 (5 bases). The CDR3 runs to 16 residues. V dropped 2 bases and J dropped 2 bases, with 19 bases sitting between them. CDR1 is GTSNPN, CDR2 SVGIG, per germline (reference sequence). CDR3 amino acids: CAWSPLGQLLAYEQYF. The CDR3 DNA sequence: TGTGCCTGGAGTCCTCTGGGGCAGCTATTAGCCTACGAGCAGTACTTC.

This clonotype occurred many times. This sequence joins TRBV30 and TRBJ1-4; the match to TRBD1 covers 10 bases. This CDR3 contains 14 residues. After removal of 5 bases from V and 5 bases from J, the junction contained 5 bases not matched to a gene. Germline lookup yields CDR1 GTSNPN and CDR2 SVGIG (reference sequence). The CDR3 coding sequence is TGTGCCTGGGCCGGGACAGGGGCCAATGAAAAACTGTTTTTT. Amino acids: CAWAGTGANEKLFF.

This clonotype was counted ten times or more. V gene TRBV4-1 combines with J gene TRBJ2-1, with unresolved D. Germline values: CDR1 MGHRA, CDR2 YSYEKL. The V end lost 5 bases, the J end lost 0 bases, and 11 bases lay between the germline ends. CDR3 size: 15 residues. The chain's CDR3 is CASSTYQSSYNEQFF. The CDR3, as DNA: TGCGCCAGCAGCACCTACCAGAGCTCCTACAATGAGCAGTTCTTC.

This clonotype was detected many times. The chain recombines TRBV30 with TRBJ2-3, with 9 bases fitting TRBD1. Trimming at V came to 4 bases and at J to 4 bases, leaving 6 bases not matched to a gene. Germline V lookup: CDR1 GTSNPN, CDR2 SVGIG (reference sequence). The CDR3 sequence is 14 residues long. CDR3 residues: CAWNPGQGADTQYF. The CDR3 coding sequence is TGTGCCTGGAACCCGGGACAGGGCGCAGATACGCAGTATTTT.

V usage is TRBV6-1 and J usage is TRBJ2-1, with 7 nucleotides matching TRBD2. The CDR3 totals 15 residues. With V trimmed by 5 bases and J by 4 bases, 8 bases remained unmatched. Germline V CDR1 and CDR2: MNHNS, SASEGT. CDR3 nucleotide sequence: TGTGCCAGCAGTAGCGGGATGACGGGATACAATGAGCAGTTCTTC. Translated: CASSSGMTGYNEQFF.

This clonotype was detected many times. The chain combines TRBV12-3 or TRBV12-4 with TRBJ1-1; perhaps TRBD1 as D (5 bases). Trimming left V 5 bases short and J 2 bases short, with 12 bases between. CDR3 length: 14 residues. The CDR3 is CASSLDSYNTEAFF. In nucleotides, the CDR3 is TGTGCCAGCAGTCTTGACAGCTACAACACTGAAGCTTTCTTT.

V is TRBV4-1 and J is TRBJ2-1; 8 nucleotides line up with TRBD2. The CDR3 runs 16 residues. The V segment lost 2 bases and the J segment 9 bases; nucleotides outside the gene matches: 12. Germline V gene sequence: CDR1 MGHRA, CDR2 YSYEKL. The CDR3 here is CASSQRGRTKEGEQFF. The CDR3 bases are TGCGCCAGCAGCCAACGCGGGAGGACCAAAGAGGGTGAGCAGTTCTTC.

The CDR3 spells CASGRGGGTNTGELFF. Written as DNA, the CDR3 is TGTGCCAGCGGGAGAGGGGGCGGTACGAACACCGGGGAGCTGTTTTTT. V usage is TRBV7-6 and J usage is TRBJ2-2, with 7 bases matching TRBD1. The CDR3 extends over 16 amino acids. V shed 8 bases and J 0 bases; nucleotides not matched to a gene: 9. The germline V gene has CDR1 SGHVS and CDR2 FNYEAQ.

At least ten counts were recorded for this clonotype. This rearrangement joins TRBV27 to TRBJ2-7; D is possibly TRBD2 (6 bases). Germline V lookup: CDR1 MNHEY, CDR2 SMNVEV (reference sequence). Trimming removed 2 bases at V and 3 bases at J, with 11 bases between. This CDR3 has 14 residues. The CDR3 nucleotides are TGTGCCAGCAGTTTAGTGGAGGGCCACTACGAGCAGTACTTC. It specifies CASSLVEGHYEQYF.

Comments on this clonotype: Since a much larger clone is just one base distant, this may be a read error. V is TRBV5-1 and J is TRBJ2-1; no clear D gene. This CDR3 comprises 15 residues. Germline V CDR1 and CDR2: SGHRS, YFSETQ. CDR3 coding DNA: TGCGCCAGCAGCTTTGGCTCCCCGGAATACAATGAGCAGTCCTTC. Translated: CASSFGSPEYNEQSF.

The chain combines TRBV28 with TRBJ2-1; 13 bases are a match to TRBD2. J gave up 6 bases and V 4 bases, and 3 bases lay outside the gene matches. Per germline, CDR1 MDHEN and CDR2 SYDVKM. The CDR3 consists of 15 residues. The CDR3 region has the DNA TGTGCCAGCAGTTCCGGGACTAGCGGGGTCAATGAGCAGTTCTTC. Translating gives CASSSGTSGVNEQFF.

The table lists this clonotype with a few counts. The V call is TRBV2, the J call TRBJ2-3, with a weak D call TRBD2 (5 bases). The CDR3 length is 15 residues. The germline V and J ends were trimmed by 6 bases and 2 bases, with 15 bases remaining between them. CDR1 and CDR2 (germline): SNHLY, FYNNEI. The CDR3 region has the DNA TGTGCCAGCAGACGTAGCGTCTCATTCACAGATACGCAGTATTTT. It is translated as CASRRSVSFTDTQYF.

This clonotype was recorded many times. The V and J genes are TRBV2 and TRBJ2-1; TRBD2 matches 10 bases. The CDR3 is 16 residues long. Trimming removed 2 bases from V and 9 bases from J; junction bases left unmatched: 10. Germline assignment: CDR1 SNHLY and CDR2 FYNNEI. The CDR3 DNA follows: TGTGCCAGCAGTGAATTCCCTAGCGGGAGTTTTTGTGAGCAGTTCTTC. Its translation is CASSEFPSGSFCEQFF.

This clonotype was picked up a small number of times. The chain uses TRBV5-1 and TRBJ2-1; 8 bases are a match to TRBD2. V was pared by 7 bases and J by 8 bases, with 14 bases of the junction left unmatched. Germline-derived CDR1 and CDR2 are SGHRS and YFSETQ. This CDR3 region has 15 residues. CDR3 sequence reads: CASAFLSGSLDEQFF. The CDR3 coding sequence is TGCGCCAGCGCTTTTCTAAGCGGGAGTCTCGATGAGCAGTTCTTC.

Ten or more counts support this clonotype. The CDR3 DNA reads as TGTGCCAGCAGCCGGACTAGCGGGAGTAAAAATGAGCAGTTCTTC. Residues: CASSRTSGSKNEQFF. The gene calls are TRBV3-1 and TRBJ2-1; 13 bases align to TRBD2. CDR1 LGHDT and CDR2 YNNKEL come from the germline V gene (reference sequence). After removal of 4 bases from V and 7 bases from J, the junction contained 4 bases not matched to a gene. This CDR3 has 15 amino acids.

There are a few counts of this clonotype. The CDR3 sequence is CSARDPLAGVGDTQYF. The CDR3 nucleotides are TGCAGTGCTAGAGATCCACTAGCGGGAGTTGGAGATACGCAGTATTTT. The chain has TRBV20-1 and TRBJ2-3; 11 bases are a match to TRBD2. Germline-derived CDR1 and CDR2 are DFQATT and SNEGSKA (reference sequence). V dropped 0 bases and J dropped 5; count of bases not matched to a gene: 7. This CDR3 is built from 16 residues.

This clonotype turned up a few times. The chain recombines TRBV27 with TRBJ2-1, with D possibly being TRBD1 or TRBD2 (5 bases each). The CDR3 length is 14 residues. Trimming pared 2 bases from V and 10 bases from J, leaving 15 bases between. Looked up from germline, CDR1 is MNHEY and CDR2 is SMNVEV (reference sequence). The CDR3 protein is CASSLKSSGLEQFF. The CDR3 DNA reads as TGTGCCAGCAGTTTAAAGTCTTCGGGGCTGGAGCAGTTCTTC.

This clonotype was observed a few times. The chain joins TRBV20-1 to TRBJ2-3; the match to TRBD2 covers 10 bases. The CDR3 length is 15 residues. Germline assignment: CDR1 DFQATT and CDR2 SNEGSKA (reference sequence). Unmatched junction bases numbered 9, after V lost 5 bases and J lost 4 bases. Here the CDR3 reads CSASSLAGAPDTQYF. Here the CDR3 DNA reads TGCAGTGCTTCCTCTCTAGCGGGAGCCCCAGATACGCAGTATTTT.

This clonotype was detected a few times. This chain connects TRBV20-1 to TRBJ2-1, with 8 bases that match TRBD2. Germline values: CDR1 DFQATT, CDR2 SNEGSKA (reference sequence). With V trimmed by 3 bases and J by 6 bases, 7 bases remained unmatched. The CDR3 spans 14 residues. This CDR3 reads CSASISGSGNEQFF. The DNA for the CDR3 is TGCAGTGCTAGTATAAGCGGGAGCGGCAATGAGCAGTTCTTC.

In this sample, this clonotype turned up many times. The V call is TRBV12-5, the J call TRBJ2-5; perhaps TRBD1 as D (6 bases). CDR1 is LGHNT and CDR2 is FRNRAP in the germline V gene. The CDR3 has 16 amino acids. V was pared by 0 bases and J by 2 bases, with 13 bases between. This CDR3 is CASGLVLGAEQETQYF. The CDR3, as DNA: TGTGCTAGTGGTTTGGTACTGGGGGCGGAGCAAGAGACCCAGTACTTC.

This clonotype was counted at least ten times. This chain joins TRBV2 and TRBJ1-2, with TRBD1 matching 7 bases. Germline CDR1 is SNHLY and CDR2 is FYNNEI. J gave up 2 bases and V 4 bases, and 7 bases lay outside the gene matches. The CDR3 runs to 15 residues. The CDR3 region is CASSVARGKNYGYTF. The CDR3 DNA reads TGTGCCAGCAGTGTGGCCAGGGGGAAGAACTATGGCTACACCTTC.

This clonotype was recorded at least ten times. CDR3 DNA sequence: TGTGCCAGCTCACCGGGGCTAGCGGGAGTCGATGAGCAGTTCTTC. Its protein is CASSPGLAGVDEQFF. The chain uses TRBV18 and TRBJ2-1; TRBD2 matches 10 bases. Trimming took 3 bases from V and 8 from J; bases not matched to a gene: 7. This CDR3 spans 15 amino acids. Germline V lookup: CDR1 KGHSH, CDR2 LQKENI.

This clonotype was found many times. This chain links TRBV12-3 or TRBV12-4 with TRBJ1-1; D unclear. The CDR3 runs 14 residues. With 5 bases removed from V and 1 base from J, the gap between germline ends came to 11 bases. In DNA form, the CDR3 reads TGTGCCAGCAGTCCGACGGACCCGAACACTGAAGCTTTCTTT. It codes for CASSPTDPNTEAFF.

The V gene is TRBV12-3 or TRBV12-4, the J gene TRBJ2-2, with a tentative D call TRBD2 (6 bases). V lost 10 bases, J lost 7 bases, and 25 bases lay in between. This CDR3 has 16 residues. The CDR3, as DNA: TGTGCCATTCCCTTTAGGGCTAGCGATTCCGGCGGGGAGCTGTTTTTT. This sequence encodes CAIPFRASDSGGELFF.

The CDR3 DNA is TGCAGTGCAATGGCGGGCGGTTTCTTCGAGCAGTACTTC. It yields the protein CSAMAGGFFEQYF. The rearrangement uses TRBV20-1 and TRBJ2-7; a weak D match, TRBD2 (5 bases). This CDR3 spans 13 amino acids. Looked up from germline, CDR1 is DFQATT and CDR2 is SNEGSKA (reference sequence). The V and J ends lost 6 bases and 6 bases respectively, with 18 bases between them.

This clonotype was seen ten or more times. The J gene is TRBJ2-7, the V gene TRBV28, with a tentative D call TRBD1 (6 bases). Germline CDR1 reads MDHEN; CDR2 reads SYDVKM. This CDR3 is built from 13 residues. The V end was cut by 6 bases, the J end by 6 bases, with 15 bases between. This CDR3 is CASRRQVWAEQYF. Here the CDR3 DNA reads TGTGCCAGCAGGCGACAGGTCTGGGCCGAGCAGTACTTC.